This entry lists 21 T cell receptor beta chains sequenced from one sample in a study of cytomegalovirus exposure and HLA in healthy donors. In the PCR, 60 Vbeta and 13 Jbeta primers were used. Libraries were prepared by immunoSEQ multiplex PCR; TCRdb keeps only in-frame clonotypes and omits some of them. The table records some 150,000 clones, 75% to 90% of them present only once. Sequencing input: PBMCs. These receptors came from a man in his forties in good health and CMV-seronegative.

This clone was found a few times. CDR3 DNA sequence: TGTGCCAGTAGTATAGAGGTCGGGAATGAGCAGTTCTTC. This gives the protein CASSIEVGNEQFF. The rearrangement links TRBV19 to TRBJ2-1; D ambiguous. V was trimmed by 0 bases and J by 7 bases, leaving 7 bases between them. The CDR3 contains 13 residues. The germline V gene encodes CDR1 LNHDA and CDR2 SQIVND (reference sequence).

The sample holds a few counts of this clone. CDR3 in DNA: TGTGCCAGCAGTTACCACCGGGGGGGGAAGACTGAAGCTTTCTTT. Encoded protein: CASSYHRGGKTEAFF. The chain recombines TRBV6-5 with TRBJ1-1, with D possibly matching TRBD1 (5 bases). V lost 2 bases and J lost 5, with 15 bases in between. The CDR3 loop spans 15 amino acids. Germline-derived CDR1 and CDR2 are MNHEY and SVGAGI.

A word on this clone: In the same sample, other DNA sequences code for this CDR3. The chain uses TRBV5-1 and TRBJ2-7, with a weak D call TRBD1 (6 bases). This CDR3 spans 14 amino acids. The V and J ends lost 0 bases and 2 bases respectively, with 9 bases between them. Germline V gene data show CDR1 as SGHRS and CDR2 as YFSETQ. Written as DNA, the CDR3 is TGCGCCAGCAGCTTGGCACAGGGCCCCTACGAGCAGTACTTC. Encoded protein: CASSLAQGPYEQYF.

This clone was observed a few times. This chain uses TRBV7-3 with TRBJ1-5; 7 bases agree with TRBD1. Losses at the gene ends were 1 base for V and 4 bases for J; bases not matched to a gene: 16. The CDR3 has 19 residues. Germline assignment: CDR1 SGHTA and CDR2 FQGTGA. The CDR3 DNA sequence: TGTGCCAGCAGCTTAAGATCTACGCAGGGGGGAGGTTTGAATCAGCCCCAGCATTTT. Its translation is CASSLRSTQGGGLNQPQHF.

This chain joins TRBV6-5 and TRBJ1-6; D is perhaps TRBD1 (6 bases). Looked up from germline, CDR1 is MNHEY and CDR2 is SVGAGI. V lost 2 bases to trimming and J lost 10 bases, with 12 bases between them. The CDR3 contains 14 residues. In DNA form, the CDR3 reads TGTGCCAGCAGTTACAACAGGGTTCGGTCACCCCTCCACTTT. Residues: CASSYNRVRSPLHF.

This sequence joins TRBV6-6 and TRBJ1-3; 8 nucleotides line up with TRBD1. The V gene end was trimmed by 6 bases and the J gene end by 2 bases; junction bases not matched to a gene: 3. Germline values: CDR1 MNHNY, CDR2 SVGAGI (reference sequence). The CDR3 is 14 amino acids. The CDR3 bases are TGTGCCAGCAGCGACAGGGGTCCTGGAAACACCATATATTTT. Its translation: CASSDRGPGNTIYF.

V gene TRBV5-1 combines with J gene TRBJ2-7; D possibly corresponds to TRBD1 (6 bases). Trimming took off 5 bases at V and 0 bases at J, with 12 bases between the two ends. The CDR3 contains 14 residues. Germline CDR1 is SGHRS and CDR2 is YFSETQ. The CDR3 reads CASRLDRSSYEQYF. CDR3 in DNA: TGCGCCAGCAGATTAGACAGGAGCTCCTACGAGCAGTACTTC.

Only one count was recorded for this clone. V is TRBV7-3 and J is TRBJ2-1; D remains unclear. V was shortened by 2 bases and J by 6 bases, with 11 bases between the two germline ends. The germline V gene has CDR1 SGHTA and CDR2 FQGTGA. The CDR3 has 14 residues. This CDR3 reads CASSLLPLPNEQFF. In nucleotides, the CDR3 is TGTGCCAGCAGCTTACTGCCACTCCCCAATGAGCAGTTCTTC. The whole variable domain, remainder taken from reference TRBV7-3 and TRBJ2-1, is GAGVSQTPSNKVTEKGKYVELRCDPISGHTALYWYRQSLGQGPEFLIYFQGTGAADDSGLPNDRFFAVRPEGSVSTLKIQRTERGDSAVYLCASSLLPLPNEQFFGPGTRLTVL.

The V gene is TRBV9, the J gene TRBJ1-2, with D tentatively TRBD1 (5 bases). The CDR3 consists of 15 residues. The ends were cut back, 4 bases at V and 4 bases at J, with 17 bases in the middle. Germline V gene sequence: CDR1 SGDLS, CDR2 YYNGEE. DNA of the CDR3: TGTGCCAGCAGCCCCTCCCTTGGGGGGACCTATGGCTACACCTTC. Amino acid sequence: CASSPSLGGTYGYTF.

This clone was observed a handful of times. V usage is TRBV2 and J usage is TRBJ2-3; TRBD2 is a possible D gene (5 bases). Trimming pared 2 bases from V and 5 bases from J, leaving 14 bases between. Germline V lookup: CDR1 SNHLY, CDR2 FYNNEI. The CDR3 is 15 residues long. The CDR3 sequence is CASSETEARIDTQYF. The CDR3 bases are TGTGCCAGCAGTGAAACGGAGGCGCGAATAGATACGCAGTATTTT.

The table lists this clone with a count of one. This chain uses TRBV19 with TRBJ1-1; the match to TRBD1 covers 11 bases. The V gene's germline CDR1 is LNHDA and CDR2 SQIVND (reference sequence). The trim removed 10 bases at V and 4 bases at J, leaving 5 bases unmatched. The CDR3 is 13 residues long. The DNA for the CDR3 is TGTGCCACTCGGACAGGGGGCTCCACTGAAGCTTTCTTT. Translation: CATRTGGSTEAFF.

The J gene is TRBJ2-5, the V gene TRBV5-4, with a possible D match to TRBD1 (6 bases). This CDR3 spans 14 amino acids. V was cut by 5 bases and J by 6 bases, with 17 bases left in between. CDR1 and CDR2 from the germline V gene are SGHNT and YYREEE (reference sequence). This CDR3 reads CASRDRQAEKTQYF. Written as DNA, the CDR3 is TGTGCCAGCAGAGATAGACAGGCAGAAAAGACCCAGTACTTC.

V is TRBV6-6 and J is TRBJ2-1; possible D gene TRBD2, 5 bases. V shed 5 bases and J shed 2 bases, with 13 bases lying between them. In germline, CDR1 is MNHNY, CDR2 SVGAGI (reference sequence). The CDR3 is 15 amino acids. The CDR3 spells CASSPLDKAYNEQFF. The DNA of the CDR3 is TGTGCCAGCAGTCCACTAGACAAAGCCTACAATGAGCAGTTCTTC.

The J gene is TRBJ1-1, the V gene TRBV11-2; 9 nucleotides match TRBD1. Per the germline V gene, CDR1 is SGHAT and CDR2 is FQNNGV. With 6 bases clipped from V and 3 bases from J, the junction kept 2 bases outside the gene matches. The CDR3 is 13 residues long. The CDR3 is CASRRTGDTEAFF. In DNA, the CDR3 is TGTGCCAGCAGGCGGACAGGGGACACTGAAGCTTTCTTT. The full variable domain, in which reference TRBV11-2 and TRBJ1-1 provide the parts outside the CDR3, is EAGVAQSPRYKIIEKRQSVAFWCNPISGHATLYWYQQILGQGPKLLIQFQNNGVVDDSQLPKDRFSAERLKGVDSTLKIQPAKLEDSAVYLCASRRTGDTEAFFGQGTRLTVV.

This clone showed up just a few times. The J gene is TRBJ1-1, the V gene TRBV5-8, with D unresolved. The CDR3 has 15 amino acids. Per germline, CDR1 SGHTS and CDR2 YDEGEE. V lost 0 bases, J lost 1 base, and 10 bases lay in between. Written as DNA, the CDR3 is TGTGCCAGCAGCTTGGGTGGCAGTACGAACACTGAAGCTTTCTTT. This translates into CASSLGGSTNTEAFF.

This clone was seen more than once but under ten times. The chain carries TRBV18 and TRBJ1-1; 7 nucleotides line up with TRBD1. The CDR3 has 16 amino acids. Germline-derived CDR1 and CDR2 are KGHSH and LQKENI. Trimming at V came to 0 bases and at J to 9 bases, leaving 13 bases not matched to a gene. Here the CDR3 reads CASSPPGSAGGTKAFF. The CDR3 DNA sequence: TGTGCCAGCTCACCACCGGGGTCGGCAGGGGGGACAAAAGCTTTCTTT.

The chain employs TRBV29-1 and TRBJ1-2; TRBD1 aligns across 7 bases. Germline V gives CDR1 SQVTM, CDR2 ANQGSEA. The CDR3 is 11 residues long. Unmatched junction bases numbered 5, after V lost 5 bases and J lost 8 bases. The CDR3: CSVHTGVGYTF. CDR3 bases: TGCAGCGTTCACACAGGGGTCGGCTACACCTTC.

The rearrangement uses TRBV2 and TRBJ1-1; D might be TRBD1 (5 bases). V was trimmed by 8 bases and J by 1 base, leaving 14 bases between them. The germline CDR1 and CDR2 sequences are SNHLY and FYNNEI. This CDR3 spans 14 amino acids. Here the CDR3 DNA reads TGTGCCAGCTCAACCCGACAGAAGAACACTGAAGCTTTCTTT. Its translation is CASSTRQKNTEAFF.

The chain recombines TRBV19 with TRBJ1-2; D may be TRBD1 (6 bases). Germline CDR1 is LNHDA and CDR2 is SQIVND (reference sequence). This CDR3 contains 14 residues. V was cut by 5 bases and J by 3 bases, with 13 bases left in between. CDR3 sequence: CASSDRDTYYGYTF. CDR3 DNA: TGTGCCAGTAGTGACCGGGACACCTACTATGGCTACACCTTC. Complete variable domain (other parts from reference TRBV19 and TRBJ1-2): DGGITQSPKYLFRKEGQNVTLSCEQNLNHDAMYWYRQDPGQGLRLIYYSQIVNDFQKGDIAEGYSVSREKKESFPLTVTSAQKNPTAFYLCASSDRDTYYGYTFGSGTRLTVV.

The V and J genes are TRBV2 and TRBJ1-2; D possibly corresponds to TRBD1 (5 bases). V lost 2 bases to trimming and J lost 7 bases, with 14 bases between them. Germline CDR1 SNHLY, CDR2 FYNNEI. There are 14 residues in the CDR3. Here the CDR3 reads CASSEMTAGGGYTF. DNA of the CDR3: TGTGCCAGCAGTGAAATGACCGCCGGGGGTGGCTACACCTTC.

This clone appeared a few times. V gene TRBV5-5 combines with J gene TRBJ2-7; D uncertain. The CDR3 has 13 residues. The V gene's germline CDR1 is SGHKS and CDR2 YYEKEE (reference sequence). Trimming removed 1 base from V and 3 bases from J, with 8 bases in between. CDR3 protein: CASSLSQNYEQYF. As DNA, the CDR3 is TGTGCCAGCAGCTTGTCCCAAAACTACGAGCAGTACTTC.